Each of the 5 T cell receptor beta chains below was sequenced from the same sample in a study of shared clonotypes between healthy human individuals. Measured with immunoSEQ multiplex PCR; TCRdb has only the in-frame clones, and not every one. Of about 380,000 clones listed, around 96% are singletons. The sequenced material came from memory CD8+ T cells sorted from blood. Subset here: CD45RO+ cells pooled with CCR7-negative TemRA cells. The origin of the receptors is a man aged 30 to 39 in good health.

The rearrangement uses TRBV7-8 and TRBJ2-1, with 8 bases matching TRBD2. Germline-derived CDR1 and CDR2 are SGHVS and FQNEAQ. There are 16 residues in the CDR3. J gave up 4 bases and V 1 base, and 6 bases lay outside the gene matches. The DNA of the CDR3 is TGTGCCAGCAGCTTAGGGTTAGCGGGGTTTTACAATGAGCAGTTCTTC. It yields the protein CASSLGLAGFYNEQFF.

In DNA form, the CDR3 reads TGTGCCAGCAGCTTAGCTAACTACGAGCAGTACTTC. Translating gives CASSLANYEQYF. This chain links TRBV7-9 with TRBJ2-7; no clear D gene. Germline CDR1 SEHNR, CDR2 FQNEAQ (reference sequence). The ends were cut back, 0 bases at V and 3 bases at J, with 3 bases in the middle. The CDR3 is 12 amino acids.

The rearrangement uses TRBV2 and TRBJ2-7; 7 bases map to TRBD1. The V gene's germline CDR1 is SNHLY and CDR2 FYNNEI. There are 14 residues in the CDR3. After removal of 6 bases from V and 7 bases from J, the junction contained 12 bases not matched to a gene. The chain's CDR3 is CASRATGAGREQYF. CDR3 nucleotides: TGTGCCAGCAGAGCTACAGGGGCCGGTCGAGAGCAGTACTTC.

The CDR3 region has the DNA TGTGCCAGCAGCTTGGGGAGCACAGATACGCAGTATTTT. Translation gives CASSLGSTDTQYF. This sequence joins TRBV5-5 and TRBJ2-3, with D uncertain. The germline V and J ends were trimmed by 0 bases and 0 bases, with 2 bases remaining between them. The CDR3 contains 13 residues. The V gene's germline CDR1 is SGHKS and CDR2 YYEKEE (reference sequence).

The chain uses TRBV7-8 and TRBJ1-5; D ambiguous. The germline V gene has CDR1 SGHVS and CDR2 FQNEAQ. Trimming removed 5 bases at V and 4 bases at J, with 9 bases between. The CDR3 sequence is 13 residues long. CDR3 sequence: CASSRHSNQPQHF. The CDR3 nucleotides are TGTGCCAGCAGCCGTCATTCTAATCAGCCCCAGCATTTT.